The 28 T cell receptor beta chains reported below all come from one sample, sequenced in a study of response to subunit inactivated influenza vaccine. TCRdb used MiXCR to reprocess the RT-PCR reads, holding one entry per CDR3 protein. The table includes just over 300,000 distinct CDR3 sequences, 21% detected once. This specimen was PBMCs from blood, taken about 20 months after vaccination. All receptors come from a man between 50 and 75 years old who received an inactivated influenza vaccine.

This clonotype was seen only a few times. The chain uses TRBV12-3 or TRBV12-4 and TRBJ2-5; D possibly corresponds to TRBD1 (5 bases). V was shortened by 11 bases and J by 4 bases, with 14 bases between the two germline ends. The CDR3 length is 12 residues. CDR3 bases: TGTGCCTCCAGACTGGGGCGAGAGACCCAGTACTTC. It encodes CASRLGRETQYF.

This clonotype was counted ten times or more. The chain has TRBV2 and TRBJ1-1; the D gene is possibly TRBD1 (5 bases). Between the trimmed V and J ends, which lost 1 base and 9 bases, there was a span of 18 bases. The CDR3 contains 15 residues. The germline gives CDR1 SNHLY, CDR2 FYNNEI. The CDR3 here is CASSEELGTTRKAFF. The DNA of the CDR3 is TGTGCCAGCAGTGAAGAGCTAGGGACTACCAGAAAAGCTTTCTTT. Using reference TRBV2 and TRBJ1-1 for the parts outside the CDR3, the full variable domain is EPEVTQTPSHQVTQMGQEVILRCVPISNHLYFYWYRQILGQKVEFLVSFYNNEISEKSEIFDDQFSVERPDGSNFTLKIRSTKLEDSAMYFCASSEELGTTRKAFFGQGTRLTVV.

V usage is TRBV23-1 and J usage is TRBJ1-1; D gene uncertain. TRBV23-1 carries the ORF label, with uncertain function. With 8 bases removed from V and 4 bases from J, the gap between germline ends came to 14 bases. The CDR3 loop spans 13 amino acids. CDR3 loop: CASWQQMRTEAFF. In DNA form, the CDR3 reads TGCGCCAGCTGGCAGCAGATGCGCACTGAAGCTTTCTTT.

The V and J genes are TRBV28 and TRBJ2-1, with no clear D. The V end lost 3 bases, the J end lost 9 bases, and 18 bases lay between the germline ends. CDR1 and CDR2 (germline): MDHEN, SYDVKM. The CDR3 is made up of 15 amino acids. The CDR3 sequence is CASSFSTRLTTEQFF. The CDR3 DNA sequence: TGTGCCAGCAGTTTCTCGACTCGACTTACTACTGAGCAGTTCTTC.

This clonotype was seen more than once but under ten times. The chain combines TRBV19 with TRBJ1-1, with D possibly matching TRBD1 (5 bases). V was clipped by 9 bases and J by 0 bases, with 20 bases between them. The germline gives CDR1 LNHDA, CDR2 SQIVND (reference sequence). This CDR3 contains 16 residues. For the CDR3, the DNA is TGTGCCAGCTTAATACAAGCCGGGACGGTGAACACTGAAGCTTTCTTT. Protein sequence: CASLIQAGTVNTEAFF.

This clonotype appeared a few times. V is TRBV2 and J is TRBJ1-5, with a weak D call TRBD1 (5 bases). V shed 3 bases and J shed 6 bases, with 12 bases lying between them. From germline, CDR1 is SNHLY and CDR2 FYNNEI. This CDR3 is 14 amino acids long. DNA for the CDR3: TGTGCCAGCAGTGATGGTAGGGGAAGTCAGCCCCAGCATTTT. Translation: CASSDGRGSQPQHF.

In this sample, this clonotype turned up a few times. The chain uses TRBV19 and TRBJ1-5, with 8 bases that match TRBD1. V lost 7 bases to trimming and J lost 4 bases; unmatched junction nucleotides: 15. The CDR3 sequence is 17 residues long. CDR1 LNHDA and CDR2 SQIVND come from the germline V gene (reference sequence). The CDR3: CASMERDRGGGNQPQHF. Here the CDR3 DNA reads TGTGCCAGTATGGAGAGAGACAGGGGCGGTGGGAATCAGCCCCAGCATTTT.

V usage is TRBV20-1 and J usage is TRBJ1-5; D perhaps matches TRBD1 (5 bases). Germline-derived CDR1 and CDR2 are DFQATT and SNEGSKA (reference sequence). This CDR3 has 14 amino acids. The V end lost 6 bases, the J end lost 1 base, and 13 bases lay between the germline ends. CDR3 nucleotides: TGCAGTGCCCTCCCAGGGAGGAGCAATCAGCCCCAGCATTTT. Translated, it gives CSALPGRSNQPQHF.

This clonotype was seen at least ten times. This rearrangement joins TRBV5-1 to TRBJ1-1, with unresolved D. Trimming took off 1 base at V and 3 bases at J, with 13 bases between the two ends. Germline lookup yields CDR1 SGHRS and CDR2 YFSETQ. There are 15 residues in the CDR3. The CDR3 DNA reads as TGCGCCAGCAGCTTGTTGGGAGGGTTGGACACTGAAGCTTTCTTT. Translating gives CASSLLGGLDTEAFF.

This sequence joins TRBV19 and TRBJ1-1; no clear D gene. V dropped 6 bases and J dropped 0 bases, with 8 bases sitting between them. The CDR3 consists of 13 residues. Per germline, CDR1 LNHDA and CDR2 SQIVND (reference sequence). The DNA for the CDR3 is TGTGCCAGTAGCCGTACGGTGAACACTGAAGCTTTCTTT. Translated, it gives CASSRTVNTEAFF. The full variable domain, with the rest looked up from reference TRBV19 and TRBJ1-1, is DGGITQSPKYLFRKEGQNVTLSCEQNLNHDAMYWYRQDPGQGLRLIYYSQIVNDFQKGDIAEGYSVSREKKESFPLTVTSAQKNPTAFYLCASSRTVNTEAFFGQGTRLTVV.

This clonotype was seen at least ten times. The rearrangement uses TRBV27 and TRBJ1-1; D uncertain. The CDR3 runs 15 residues. Germline V gives CDR1 MNHEY, CDR2 SMNVEV (reference sequence). The germline V and J ends were trimmed by 5 bases and 5 bases, with 18 bases remaining between them. CDR3 amino acids: CASSPRTSRGTEAFF. As DNA, the CDR3 is TGTGCCAGCAGTCCCCGGACGTCTCGAGGGACTGAAGCTTTCTTT.

The chain joins TRBV7-9 to TRBJ2-5, with TRBD1 as a possible D gene (6 bases). Germline-derived CDR1 and CDR2 are SEHNR and FQNEAQ (reference sequence). The CDR3 spans 16 residues. Trimming pared 5 bases from V and 3 bases from J, leaving 19 bases between. The CDR3 is CASSRMGAGEEETQYF. The CDR3 nucleotides read TGTGCCAGCAGCAGGATGGGGGCAGGGGAAGAAGAGACCCAGTACTTC.

In its sample, this clonotype was seen a few times. The genes are TRBV29-1 and TRBJ2-7; D is possibly TRBD1 (5 bases). The V end lost 2 bases, the J end lost 2 bases, and 10 bases lay between the germline ends. The CDR3 loop spans 13 amino acids. The germline gives CDR1 SQVTM, CDR2 ANQGSEA. CDR3 in DNA: TGCAGCGTTGAACGGCCAGGGACCTACGAGCAGTACTTC. It yields the protein CSVERPGTYEQYF.

In nucleotides, the CDR3 is TGTGCCAGCAGCTCCCTGAAAAGCTCCCTCTCTGGAAACACCATATATTTT. As protein: CASSSLKSSLSGNTIYF. The genes are TRBV11-2 and TRBJ1-3; D gene ambiguous. The V gene's germline CDR1 is SGHAT and CDR2 FQNNGV. The CDR3 consists of 17 residues. The V gene lost 4 bases and the J gene lost 0 bases, with 16 bases spanning the gap.

Only a few counts were recorded for this clonotype. V usage is TRBV4-2 and J usage is TRBJ1-1; D is unclear. The CDR3 contains 15 residues. The germline CDR1 and CDR2 sequences are LGHNA and YNFKEQ. V was trimmed by 4 bases and J by 0 bases, leaving 12 bases between them. This chain's CDR3 is CASSLTTALNTEAFF. The CDR3 nucleotides are TGTGCCAGCAGCCTTACCACGGCGCTGAACACTGAAGCTTTCTTT.

This clonotype was detected only a few times. This rearrangement joins TRBV7-3 to TRBJ2-5; 7 bases are a match to TRBD1. CDR1 SGHTA and CDR2 FQGTGA come from the germline V gene. V shed 0 bases, J shed 1 base, and the junction held 2 bases outside the gene matches. The CDR3 runs to 15 residues. The DNA of the CDR3 is TGTGCCAGCAGCTTAACTCGGGACAGCCAAGAGACCCAGTACTTC. Protein sequence: CASSLTRDSQETQYF.

The chain links TRBV6-1 to TRBJ2-1, with D possibly being TRBD1 (6 bases). Between the trimmed V and J ends, which lost 6 bases and 7 bases, there was a span of 16 bases. The CDR3 runs 14 residues. The V gene's germline CDR1 is MNHNS and CDR2 SASEGT. The CDR3 region has the DNA TGTGCCAGCAGCCGCCGGATGGGGGCAAATGAGCAGTTCTTC. Residues: CASSRRMGANEQFF.

This clonotype was counted a few times. The CDR3 bases are TGTGCCAGCAGACAGGGACAGGGGGCGAGAGATACGCAGTATTTT. It translates to CASRQGQGARDTQYF. The chain links TRBV7-9 to TRBJ2-3; TRBD1 agrees at 12 bases. CDR1 SEHNR and CDR2 FQNEAQ come from the germline V gene (reference sequence). The CDR3 totals 15 residues. Losses at the gene ends were 6 bases for V and 5 bases for J; bases not matched to a gene: 6.

V and J are TRBV5-1 and TRBJ1-1; D not resolved. The CDR3 is 14 amino acids. Per the germline V gene, CDR1 is SGHRS and CDR2 is YFSETQ. Trimming left V 4 bases short and J 7 bases short, with 17 bases between. The CDR3 DNA reads TGCGCCAGCAGCCGACTAGAGAACGCGCGTGAAGCTTTCTTT. Amino acids: CASSRLENAREAFF.

This chain uses TRBV19 with TRBJ1-5; a possible D gene is TRBD1 (5 bases). The CDR3 covers 19 residues. V was trimmed by 0 bases and J by 0 bases, leaving 18 bases between them. Per the germline V gene, CDR1 is LNHDA and CDR2 is SQIVND (reference sequence). CDR3 protein: CASSIDRWNQGYSNQPQHF. For the CDR3, the DNA is TGTGCCAGTAGTATAGATCGCTGGAATCAGGGTTATAGCAATCAGCCCCAGCATTTT. Using reference TRBV19 and TRBJ1-5 for the parts outside the CDR3, the full variable domain is DGGITQSPKYLFRKEGQNVTLSCEQNLNHDAMYWYRQDPGQGLRLIYYSQIVNDFQKGDIAEGYSVSREKKESFPLTVTSAQKNPTAFYLCASSIDRWNQGYSNQPQHFGDGTRLSIL.

V and J are TRBV28 and TRBJ2-5; D remains unclear. The germline V gene has CDR1 MDHEN and CDR2 SYDVKM. Trimming left V 3 bases short and J 3 bases short, with 14 bases between. The CDR3 is 15 residues long. In DNA form, the CDR3 reads TGTGCCAGCAGTTTTGGAAAGAGACTTGAAGAGACCCAGTACTTC. Translated, it gives CASSFGKRLEETQYF.

This clonotype was detected a few times. The genes are TRBV3-1 and TRBJ2-3; 8 positions agree with TRBD2. CDR3 size: 14 residues. With 5 bases clipped from V and 7 bases from J, the junction kept 8 bases outside the gene matches. Germline V gene data show CDR1 as LGHDT and CDR2 as YNNKEL (reference sequence). The CDR3 nucleotides read TGTGCCAGCAGCGCTCGGGGGGGCAGAAATACGCAGTATTTT. Translation: CASSARGGRNTQYF.

This clonotype has ten or more counts. This chain links TRBV6-2 or TRBV6-3 with TRBJ1-2; D is perhaps TRBD1 (5 bases). The CDR3 runs 12 residues. Germline V gene sequence: CDR1 MNHEY, CDR2 SVGEGT. Trimming stripped 5 bases from V and 4 bases from J, with 8 bases between. The CDR3 loop is CASSQGVYGYTF. CDR3 DNA sequence: TGTGCCAGCAGTCAGGGTGTCTATGGCTACACCTTC.

There are a few counts of this clonotype. The rearrangement links TRBV7-2 to TRBJ2-2; maybe TRBD1 (5 bases). The germline V gene has CDR1 SGHTA and CDR2 FQGNSA. This CDR3 spans 15 amino acids. V was pared by 2 bases and J by 8 bases, with 15 bases between. CDR3: CASSLFGAQGGELFF. CDR3 sequence (DNA): TGTGCCAGCAGCTTATTTGGGGCCCAGGGAGGGGAGCTGTTTTTT.

This clonotype has just a few counts. This chain links TRBV10-3 with TRBJ2-3; D remains unclear. The germline CDR1 and CDR2 sequences are ENHRY and SYGVKD. Deletions cut 1 base from V and 1 base from J, with 6 bases between. The CDR3 runs 14 residues. CDR3 in DNA: TGTGCCATCAGTGAGTTGGACCGCACAGATACGCAGTATTTT. Encoded protein: CAISELDRTDTQYF.

The chain links TRBV5-1 to TRBJ1-1; 12 bases map to TRBD1. In germline, CDR1 is SGHRS, CDR2 YFSETQ. Losses at the gene ends were 0 bases for V and 5 bases for J; bases not matched to a gene: 8. CDR3 size: 17 residues. In DNA, the CDR3 is TGCGCCAGCAGCTTGGGCGGGACAGGGGGCGGATGGACTGAAGCTTTCTTT. It translates to CASSLGGTGGGWTEAFF. Supplemented by reference TRBV5-1 and TRBJ1-1, the full variable domain reads KAGVTQTPRYLIKTRGQQVTLSCSPISGHRSVSWYQQTPGQGLQFLFEYFSETQRNKGNFPGRFSGRQFSNSRSEMNVSTLELGDSALYLCASSLGGTGGGWTEAFFGQGTRLTVV.

Only a few counts were recorded for this clonotype. The chain employs TRBV6-2 or TRBV6-3 and TRBJ1-2; TRBD1 might be the D (6 bases). Germline loops: CDR1 MNHEY, CDR2 SVGEGT. V was cut by 2 bases and J by 2 bases, with 15 bases left in between. This CDR3 contains 16 residues. CDR3 DNA: TGTGCCAGCAGTTACCAGACAGGACAAACCAACTATGGCTACACCTTC. Translated, it gives CASSYQTGQTNYGYTF.

This clonotype was detected many times. The V call is TRBV6-1, the J call TRBJ1-1, with unresolved D. The CDR3 has 14 amino acids. Trimming removed 5 bases at V and 1 base at J, with 11 bases between. Germline CDR1 is MNHNS and CDR2 is SASEGT. In nucleotides, the CDR3 is TGTGCCAGCAGTACCTACTCAGAGAACACTGAAGCTTTCTTT. Protein: CASSTYSENTEAFF.